This T cell receptor beta chain was recorded in a study of T cells in Graves' hyperthyroidism and ophthalmopathy. At the level of the study: Staff took peripheral blood when the initial diagnosis was made, before any treatment began.

V lost 1 base, J lost 2 bases, and 14 bases lay in between. The CDR3 sequence is 16 residues long. Germline lookup yields CDR1 LGHDT and CDR2 YNNKEL (reference sequence). Ophthalmopathy patients showed a Clinical Activity Score of at least 3, NOSPECS grade of at least 4 and duration under 3 months. Researchers barred patients who had uncontrolled infection, other autoimmune disease, pregnancy or lactation. Clinicians diagnosed patients from clinical symptoms, serum thyroxine and TRAb, thyroid ultrasound and orbital computed tomography. TCR beta CDR3 regions were amplified from RNA. Initially, a first-round RT-PCR of the TCR CDR3 employed the HTBI primer set. In TCRdb, the multiplex PCR reads were re-called with MiXCR into one record per CDR3 protein. The sample contains about half a million distinct CDR3 sequences, roughly 25% of which appear only once.

This clonotype was sampled from a woman in her thirties with Graves' ophthalmopathy. Sequenced: blood. The chain links TRBV3-1 to TRBJ2-5, with D possibly TRBD1 on 6 matching bases. The CDR3, as DNA: TGTGCCAGCAGCCAAGTAGGGGGAAGAAGGCAAGAGACCCAGTACTTC. Protein: CASSQVGGRRQETQYF.